A selection of T cell receptor beta chains follows, all from one sample in a study of neurological immune-mediated disorders. TCRdb re-called the 5' RACE reads through MiXCR, storing one row per CDR3 protein. Of about 50,000 distinct CDR3 sequences in the sample, 15% to 20% were seen once. The sample consisted of PBMCs. All receptors come from a man aged 55 to 70 in good health. The CDR3 runs from the conserved cysteine through the conserved F or W.

v_call: TRBV24-1; j_call: TRBJ2-2; cdr3_length: 14; cdr3_aa: CATSDTGYTGELFF
v_call: TRBV20-1; j_call: TRBJ1-1; cdr3_length: 13; cdr3_aa: CSAATGVWSEAFF
v_call: TRBV19; j_call: TRBJ2-3; cdr3_length: 10; cdr3_aa: CASGGYTQYF
v_call: TRBV7-2; j_call: TRBJ2-1; cdr3_length: 14; cdr3_aa: CASSLGLAGGGQFF
v_call: TRBV25-1; j_call: TRBJ2-7; cdr3_length: 13; cdr3_aa: CASSPGDIYEQYF
v_call: TRBV6-1; j_call: TRBJ1-5; cdr3_length: 14; cdr3_aa: CASSEKVEGQPQHF
v_call: TRBV29-1; j_call: TRBJ2-2; cdr3_length: 14; cdr3_aa: CSVGSDGNTGELFF
v_call: TRBV3-1; j_call: TRBJ1-4; cdr3_length: 15; cdr3_aa: CASSQEGGTAGKLFF
v_call: TRBV28; j_call: TRBJ1-5; cdr3_length: 13; cdr3_aa: CASSLIENQPQHF
v_call: TRBV5-1; j_call: TRBJ2-2; cdr3_length: 13; cdr3_aa: CASSPDGTGELFF
v_call: TRBV6-5; j_call: TRBJ2-7; cdr3_length: 13; cdr3_aa: CATRDSPPTEQYF
v_call: TRBV29-1; j_call: TRBJ2-7; cdr3_length: 12; cdr3_aa: CSALVQNSEQYF
v_call: TRBV4-1; j_call: TRBJ2-7; cdr3_length: 17; cdr3_aa: CASSQGPPGRVFYEQYF
v_call: TRBV5-1; j_call: TRBJ1-6; cdr3_length: 16; cdr3_aa: CASSGSRQDHNSPLHF
v_call: TRBV12-3/TRBV12-4; j_call: TRBJ1-1; cdr3_length: 15; cdr3_aa: CASSPTMTGNTEAFF
v_call: TRBV20-1; j_call: TRBJ2-7; cdr3_length: 14; cdr3_aa: CSAAGQESSYEQYF
v_call: TRBV7-9; j_call: TRBJ1-2; cdr3_length: 16; cdr3_aa: CASSRTAGHNNYGYTF
v_call: TRBV7-7; j_call: TRBJ2-3; cdr3_length: 16; cdr3_aa: CASSTPPGGLTDTQYF
v_call: TRBV7-9; j_call: TRBJ1-5; cdr3_length: 14; cdr3_aa: CASSLSGGGQPQHF
v_call: TRBV20-1; j_call: TRBJ2-1; cdr3_length: 14; cdr3_aa: CSARSSGRGSEQFF
v_call: TRBV20-1; j_call: TRBJ2-7; cdr3_length: 15; cdr3_aa: CSVEIGGTGRSEQYF
v_call: TRBV4-1; j_call: TRBJ1-2; cdr3_length: 16; cdr3_aa: CASSQDFVAGNYGYTF
v_call: TRBV4-1; j_call: TRBJ2-5; cdr3_length: 15; cdr3_aa: CASSPRGGPQETQYF
v_call: TRBV5-1; j_call: TRBJ1-2; cdr3_length: 13; cdr3_aa: CASSLGTVYGYTF
v_call: TRBV29-1; j_call: TRBJ2-1; cdr3_length: 14; cdr3_aa: CSVRSREGRIGQFF
v_call: TRBV12-3/TRBV12-4; j_call: TRBJ1-1; cdr3_length: 13; cdr3_aa: CASSLQGGTEAFF
v_call: TRBV4-2; j_call: TRBJ2-1; cdr3_length: 17; cdr3_aa: CASSQGLRSSGDNEQFF
v_call: TRBV9; j_call: TRBJ1-2; cdr3_length: 17; cdr3_aa: CASSVALTVGTGYGYTF
v_call: TRBV5-1; j_call: TRBJ1-4; cdr3_length: 15; cdr3_aa: CASSLFGQLDEKLFF
v_call: TRBV5-1; j_call: TRBJ2-3; cdr3_length: 15; cdr3_aa: CASSLSGRAPDTQYF
v_call: TRBV14; j_call: TRBJ1-2; cdr3_length: 15; cdr3_aa: CASSQGGQSNYGYTF
v_call: TRBV28; j_call: TRBJ1-4; cdr3_length: 13; cdr3_aa: CASSFWGAEKLFF
v_call: TRBV5-1; j_call: TRBJ2-2; cdr3_length: 14; cdr3_aa: CASSGQLDTGELFF
v_call: TRBV7-9; j_call: TRBJ2-2; cdr3_length: 15; cdr3_aa: CASSSTYTNTGELFF